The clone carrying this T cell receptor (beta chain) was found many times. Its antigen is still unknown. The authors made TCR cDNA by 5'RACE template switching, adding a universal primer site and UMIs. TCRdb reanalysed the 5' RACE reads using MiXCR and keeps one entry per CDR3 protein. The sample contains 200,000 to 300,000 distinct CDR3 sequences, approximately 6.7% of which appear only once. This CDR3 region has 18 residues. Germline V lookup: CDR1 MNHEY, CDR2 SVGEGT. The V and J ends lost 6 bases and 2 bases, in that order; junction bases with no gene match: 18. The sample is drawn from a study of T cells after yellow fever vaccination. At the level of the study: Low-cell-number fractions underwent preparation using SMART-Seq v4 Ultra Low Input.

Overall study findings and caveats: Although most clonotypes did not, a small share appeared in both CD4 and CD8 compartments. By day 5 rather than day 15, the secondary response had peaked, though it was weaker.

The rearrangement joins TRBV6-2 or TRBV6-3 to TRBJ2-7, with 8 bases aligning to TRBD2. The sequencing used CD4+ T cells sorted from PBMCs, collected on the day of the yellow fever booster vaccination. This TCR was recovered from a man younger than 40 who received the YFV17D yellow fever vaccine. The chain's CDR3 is CASRTPSRLAGSTYEQYF. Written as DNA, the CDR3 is TGTGCCAGCAGGACTCCTTCCAGATTAGCGGGAAGTACCTACGAGCAGTACTTC.